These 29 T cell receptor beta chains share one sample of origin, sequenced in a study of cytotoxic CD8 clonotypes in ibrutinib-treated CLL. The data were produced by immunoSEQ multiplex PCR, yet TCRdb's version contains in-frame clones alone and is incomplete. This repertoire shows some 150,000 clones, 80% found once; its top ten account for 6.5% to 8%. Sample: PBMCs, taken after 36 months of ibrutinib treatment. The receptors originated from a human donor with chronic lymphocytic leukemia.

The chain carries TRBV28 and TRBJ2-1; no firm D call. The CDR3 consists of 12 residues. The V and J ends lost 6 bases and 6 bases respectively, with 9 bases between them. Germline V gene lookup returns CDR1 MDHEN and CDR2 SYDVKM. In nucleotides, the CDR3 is TGTGCCAGCAGGCGAAATCTCAATGAGCAGTTCTTC. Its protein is CASRRNLNEQFF.

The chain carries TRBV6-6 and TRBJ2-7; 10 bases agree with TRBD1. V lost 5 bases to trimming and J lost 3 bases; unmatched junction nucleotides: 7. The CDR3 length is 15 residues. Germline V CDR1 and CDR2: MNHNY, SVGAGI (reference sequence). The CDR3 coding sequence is TGTGCCAGCAGTCCTAGGACAGGGGGATTCTACGAGCAGTACTTC. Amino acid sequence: CASSPRTGGFYEQYF.

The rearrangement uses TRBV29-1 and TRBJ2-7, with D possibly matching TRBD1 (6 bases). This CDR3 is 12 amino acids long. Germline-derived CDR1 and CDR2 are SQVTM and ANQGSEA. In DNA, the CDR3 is TGCAGATTGGGGGCGGCTACCTACGAGCAGTACTTC. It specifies CRLGAATYEQYF.

CDR3 coding DNA: TGTGCCAGCAGCGACGGCTACAATGAGCAGTTCTTC. Amino acid sequence: CASSDGYNEQFF. The J gene is TRBJ2-1, the V gene TRBV11-3; D gene unclear. CDR3 length: 12 amino acids. Germline CDR1 and CDR2: SGHNT and YENEEA. The V end lost 5 bases, the J end lost 3 bases, and 5 bases lay between the germline ends.

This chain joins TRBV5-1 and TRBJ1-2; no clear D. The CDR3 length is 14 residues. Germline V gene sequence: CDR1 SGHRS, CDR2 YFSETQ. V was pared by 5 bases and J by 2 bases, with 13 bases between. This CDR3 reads CASREVAANYGYTF. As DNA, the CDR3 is TGCGCCAGCAGGGAGGTGGCAGCGAACTATGGCTACACCTTC.

The CDR3 nucleotides read TGTGCCATCAGTGTTGTAGGATCCTATGGCTACACCTTC. This sequence encodes CAISVVGSYGYTF. The J gene is TRBJ1-2, the V gene TRBV10-3; no clear D. The V end lost 4 bases, the J end lost 4 bases, and 10 bases lay between the germline ends. From germline, CDR1 is ENHRY and CDR2 SYGVKD. The CDR3 contains 13 residues.

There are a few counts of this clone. CDR3 DNA: TGTGCCAGCAGAAGGACTAGCGGCACAGATACGCAGTATTTT. It yields the protein CASRRTSGTDTQYF. The rearrangement uses TRBV2 and TRBJ2-3; 9 nucleotides match TRBD2. The V and J ends lost 6 bases and 1 base, in that order; junction bases with no gene match: 2. Looked up from germline, CDR1 is SNHLY and CDR2 is FYNNEI. The CDR3 is 14 residues long.

For the CDR3, the DNA is TGTGCCAGCAGCTTGGCAGGGGGCATAAATGAGCAGTTCTTC. It codes for CASSLAGGINEQFF. This chain uses TRBV5-6 with TRBJ2-1; TRBD1 matches at 8 bases. The CDR3 length is 14 residues. CDR1 is SGHDT, CDR2 YYEEEE, per germline. V shed 0 bases and J 7 bases; nucleotides not matched to a gene: 3.

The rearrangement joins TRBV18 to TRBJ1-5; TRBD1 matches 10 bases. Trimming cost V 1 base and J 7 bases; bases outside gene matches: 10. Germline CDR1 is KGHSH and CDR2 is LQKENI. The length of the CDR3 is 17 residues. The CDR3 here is CASSPLAGTGEEQPQHF. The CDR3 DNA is TGTGCCAGCTCACCACTAGCAGGGACAGGGGAGGAACAGCCCCAGCATTTT.

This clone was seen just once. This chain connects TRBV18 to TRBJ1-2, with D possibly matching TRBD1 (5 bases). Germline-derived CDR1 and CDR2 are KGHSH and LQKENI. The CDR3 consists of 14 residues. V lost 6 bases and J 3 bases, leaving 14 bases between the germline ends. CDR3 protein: CASSLDSSYYGYTF. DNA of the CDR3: TGTGCCAGCTCTCTAGACAGTTCCTACTATGGCTACACCTTC.

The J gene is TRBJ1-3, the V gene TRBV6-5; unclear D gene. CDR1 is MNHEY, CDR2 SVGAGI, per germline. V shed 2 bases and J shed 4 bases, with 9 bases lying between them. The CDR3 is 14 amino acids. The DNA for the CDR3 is TGTGCCAGCAGTTACCAAGCGGGAGGAAACACCATATATTTT. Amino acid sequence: CASSYQAGGNTIYF.

The CDR3 bases are TGTGCCAGCACCGACAGTAGCTCCTATAATTCACCCCTCCACTTT. Its translation is CASTDSSSYNSPLHF. This chain links TRBV28 with TRBJ1-6; D perhaps matches TRBD1 (5 bases). This CDR3 is 15 amino acids long. V lost 7 bases, J lost 0 bases, and 10 bases lay in between. CDR1 MDHEN and CDR2 SYDVKM come from the germline V gene.

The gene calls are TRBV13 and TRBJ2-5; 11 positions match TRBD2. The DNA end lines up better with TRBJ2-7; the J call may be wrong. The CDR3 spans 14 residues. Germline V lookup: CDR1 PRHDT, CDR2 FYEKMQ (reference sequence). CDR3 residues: CASSPGLAVYEQYF. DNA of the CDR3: TGTGCCAGCAGCCCGGGACTAGCGGTGTACGAGCAGTACTTC.

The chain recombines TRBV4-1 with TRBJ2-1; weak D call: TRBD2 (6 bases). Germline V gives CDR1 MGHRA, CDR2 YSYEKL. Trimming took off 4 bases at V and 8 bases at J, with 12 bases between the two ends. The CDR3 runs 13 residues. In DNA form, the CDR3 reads TGCGCCAGCAGCCTCCGGGAGCTCTATGAGCAGTTCTTC. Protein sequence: CASSLRELYEQFF.

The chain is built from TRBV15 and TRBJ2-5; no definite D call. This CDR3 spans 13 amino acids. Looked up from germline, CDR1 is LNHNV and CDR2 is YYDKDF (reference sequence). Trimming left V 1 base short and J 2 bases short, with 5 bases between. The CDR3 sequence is CATSRADQETQYF. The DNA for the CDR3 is TGTGCCACCAGCAGAGCAGATCAAGAGACCCAGTACTTC.

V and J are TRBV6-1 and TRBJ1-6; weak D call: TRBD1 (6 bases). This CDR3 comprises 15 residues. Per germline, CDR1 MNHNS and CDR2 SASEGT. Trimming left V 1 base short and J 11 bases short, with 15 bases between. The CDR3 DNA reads TGTGCCAGCAGTGAAGAGTTCTTGGGGGACACACCCCTCCACTTT. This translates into CASSEEFLGDTPLHF.

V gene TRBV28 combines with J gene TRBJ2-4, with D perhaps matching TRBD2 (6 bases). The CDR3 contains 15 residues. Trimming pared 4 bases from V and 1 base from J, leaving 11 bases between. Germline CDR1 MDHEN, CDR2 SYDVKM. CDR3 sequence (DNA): TGTGCCAGCAGTTCGGGAGAGTGGGCCAAAAACATTCAGTACTTC. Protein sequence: CASSSGEWAKNIQYF.

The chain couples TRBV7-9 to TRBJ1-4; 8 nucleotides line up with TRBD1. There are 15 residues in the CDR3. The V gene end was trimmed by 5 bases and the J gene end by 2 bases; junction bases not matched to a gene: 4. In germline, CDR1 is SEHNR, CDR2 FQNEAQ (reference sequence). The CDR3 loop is CASSKNRGTNEKLFF. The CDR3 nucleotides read TGTGCCAGCAGCAAGAACAGGGGGACTAATGAAAAACTGTTTTTT.

CDR3 loop: CARGPPGGGYNEQFF. The CDR3 DNA follows: TGTGCCCGGGGGCCCCCAGGGGGGGGCTACAATGAGCAGTTCTTC. V is TRBV30 and J is TRBJ2-1; D possibly uses TRBD1 or TRBD2 (7 bases each). Trimming cost V 8 bases and J 3 bases, with 20 bases left between them. The length of the CDR3 is 15 residues. The germline CDR1 and CDR2 sequences are GTSNPN and SVGIG (reference sequence).

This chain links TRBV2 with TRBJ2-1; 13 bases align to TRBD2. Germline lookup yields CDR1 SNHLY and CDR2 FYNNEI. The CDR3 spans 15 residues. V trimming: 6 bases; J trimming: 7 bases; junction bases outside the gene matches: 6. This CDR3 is CASRRTSGSGNEQFF. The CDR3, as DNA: TGTGCCAGCAGAAGGACTAGCGGGAGTGGAAATGAGCAGTTCTTC.

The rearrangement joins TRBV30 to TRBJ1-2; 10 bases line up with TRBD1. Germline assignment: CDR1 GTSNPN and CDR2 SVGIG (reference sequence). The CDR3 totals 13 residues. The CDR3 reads CAAIGTGVYGYTF. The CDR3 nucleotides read TGTGCAGCGATAGGGACAGGGGTTTATGGCTACACCTTC.

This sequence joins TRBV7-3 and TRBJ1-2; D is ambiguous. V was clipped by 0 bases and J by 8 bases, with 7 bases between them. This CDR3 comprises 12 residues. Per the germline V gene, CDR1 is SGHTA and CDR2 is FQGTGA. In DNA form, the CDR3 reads TGTGCCAGCAGCTTAACGGGGAGGGGCTACACCTTC. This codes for CASSLTGRGYTF.

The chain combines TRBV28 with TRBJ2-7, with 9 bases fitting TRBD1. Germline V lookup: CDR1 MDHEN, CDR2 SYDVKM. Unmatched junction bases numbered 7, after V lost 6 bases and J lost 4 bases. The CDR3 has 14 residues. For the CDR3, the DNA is TGTGCCAGCAGGCTCTTGGGACAGGGTTACGAGCAGTACTTC. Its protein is CASRLLGQGYEQYF.

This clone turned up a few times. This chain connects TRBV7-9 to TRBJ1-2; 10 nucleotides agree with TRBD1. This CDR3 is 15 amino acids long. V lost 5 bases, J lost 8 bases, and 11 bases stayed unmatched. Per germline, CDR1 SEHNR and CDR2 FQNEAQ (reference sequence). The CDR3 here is CASSPRELDRGGYTF. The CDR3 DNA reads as TGTGCCAGCAGCCCCCGGGAACTGGACAGGGGGGGCTACACCTTC. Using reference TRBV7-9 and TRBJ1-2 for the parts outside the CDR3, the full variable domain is DTGVSQNPRHKITKRGQNVTFRCDPISEHNRLYWYRQTLGQGPEFLTYFQNEAQLEKSRLLSDRFSAERPKGSFSTLEIQRTEQGDSAMYLCASSPRELDRGGYTFGSGTRLTVV.

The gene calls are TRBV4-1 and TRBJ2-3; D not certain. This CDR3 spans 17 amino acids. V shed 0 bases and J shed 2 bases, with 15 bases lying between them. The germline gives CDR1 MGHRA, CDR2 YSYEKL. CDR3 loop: CASSQDRNPYLTDTQYF. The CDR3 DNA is TGCGCCAGCAGCCAAGATCGAAACCCTTACCTCACAGATACGCAGTATTTT.

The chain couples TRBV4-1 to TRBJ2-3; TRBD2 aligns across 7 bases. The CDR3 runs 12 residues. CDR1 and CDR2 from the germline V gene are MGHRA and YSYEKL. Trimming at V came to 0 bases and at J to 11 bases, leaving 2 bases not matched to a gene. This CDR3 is CASSQDRGEQYF. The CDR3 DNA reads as TGCGCCAGCAGCCAAGATCGGGGGGAGCAGTATTTT.

The CDR3 DNA follows: TGTGCCAGCAGCTTGGTACAGGGGGGAAACACCATATATTTT. This encodes CASSLVQGGNTIYF. This rearrangement joins TRBV5-6 to TRBJ1-3; 7 bases align to TRBD1. Germline loops: CDR1 SGHDT, CDR2 YYEEEE. V dropped 0 bases and J dropped 4; count of bases not matched to a gene: 1. The CDR3 extends over 14 amino acids. Full variable domain (rest looked up from reference TRBV5-6 and TRBJ1-3): DAGVTQSPTHLIKTRGQQVTLRCSPKSGHDTVSWYQQALGQGPQFIFQYYEEEERQRGNFPDRFSGHQFPNYSSELNVNALLLGDSALYLCASSLVQGGNTIYFGEGSWLTVV.

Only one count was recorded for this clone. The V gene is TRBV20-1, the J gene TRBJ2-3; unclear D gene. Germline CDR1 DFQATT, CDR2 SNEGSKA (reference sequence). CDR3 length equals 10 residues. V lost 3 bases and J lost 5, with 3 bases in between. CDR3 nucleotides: TGCAGTGCTAGGAGAGATACGCAGTATTTT. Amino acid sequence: CSARRDTQYF.

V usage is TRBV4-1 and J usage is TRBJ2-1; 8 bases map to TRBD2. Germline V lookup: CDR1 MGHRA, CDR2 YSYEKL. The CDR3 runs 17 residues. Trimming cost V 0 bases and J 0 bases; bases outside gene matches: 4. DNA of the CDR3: TGCGCCAGCAGCCAAGACCCTCGGGGGGGCTCCTACAATGAGCAGTTCTTC. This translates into CASSQDPRGGSYNEQFF.